These 16 T cell receptor beta chains originate from one sample sequenced in a study of spatial heterogeneity in lung cancer. Time point defined: sample taken at primary tumor resection. One entry per CDR3 protein, called by TCRdb with MiXCR from the 5' RACE reads. The data show 40,000 to 45,000 distinct CDR3 sequences, about 6.5% seen once. The sample in question was PBMCs, obtained at surgery. These receptors were obtained from a female donor with early-stage non-small cell lung cancer.

The chain uses TRBV5-1 and TRBJ1-4, with no clear D. The CDR3 consists of 15 residues. V was clipped by 0 bases and J by 1 base, with 7 bases between them. Germline-derived CDR1 and CDR2 are SGHRS and YFSETQ. CDR3 protein: CASSLAPGTNEKLFF. CDR3 sequence (DNA): TGCGCCAGCAGCTTGGCCCCAGGAACTAATGAAAAACTGTTTTTT. The full variable domain, in which reference TRBV5-1 and TRBJ1-4 provide the parts outside the CDR3, is KAGVTQTPRYLIKTRGQQVTLSCSPISGHRSVSWYQQTPGQGLQFLFEYFSETQRNKGNFPGRFSGRQFSNSRSEMNVSTLELGDSALYLCASSLAPGTNEKLFFGSGTQLSVL.

This clonotype appeared many times. The gene calls are TRBV14 and TRBJ1-2, with D unresolved. Germline lookup yields CDR1 SGHDN and CDR2 FVKESK. Trimming shortened V by 4 bases and J by 1 base, and 7 bases separated the two germline ends. This CDR3 has 13 residues. The CDR3, as DNA: TGTGCCAGCAGCCCGGACGGTAACTATGGCTACACCTTC. It specifies CASSPDGNYGYTF.

This clonotype appeared many times. V usage is TRBV20-1 and J usage is TRBJ2-1; the D gene is possibly TRBD2 (7 bases). The V and J ends lost 0 bases and 5 bases respectively, with 17 bases between them. CDR1 DFQATT and CDR2 SNEGSKA come from the germline V gene (reference sequence). This CDR3 is built from 16 residues. This CDR3 reads CSARDPAGGRNNEQFF. As DNA, the CDR3 is TGCAGTGCTAGAGACCCCGCCGGGGGGCGTAACAATGAGCAGTTCTTC.

This clonotype was observed many times. The chain uses TRBV7-3 and TRBJ2-2, with D hard to call. Trimming removed 2 bases from V and 3 bases from J, with 1 base in between. CDR1 SGHTA and CDR2 FQGTGA come from the germline V gene. The CDR3 sequence is 12 residues long. CDR3 DNA: TGTGCCAGCAGCTTAGACACCGGGGAGCTGTTTTTT. It encodes CASSLDTGELFF.

The table lists this clonotype with many counts. The chain uses TRBV11-2 and TRBJ1-1; D not resolved. Germline loops: CDR1 SGHAT, CDR2 FQNNGV. V lost 5 bases, J lost 9 bases, and 13 bases lay in between. The CDR3 loop spans 12 amino acids. The CDR3 DNA follows: TGTGCCAGCAGCGTCGAAGGGAGTAAAGCTTTCTTT. Encoded protein: CASSVEGSKAFF.

This clonotype came up many times. The genes are TRBV5-1 and TRBJ2-3; TRBD2 aligns across 7 bases. The V gene end was trimmed by 4 bases and the J gene end by 2 bases; junction bases not matched to a gene: 7. CDR3 length equals 15 residues. Germline CDR1 reads SGHRS; CDR2 reads YFSETQ. CDR3 DNA: TGCGCCAGCAGCGACCGGGGGGAGTACACAGATACGCAGTATTTT. It is translated as CASSDRGEYTDTQYF.

In its sample, this clonotype was seen a few times. The chain uses TRBV3-1 and TRBJ2-3; D not resolved. The CDR3 covers 16 residues. Trimming pared 2 bases from V and 1 base from J, leaving 13 bases between. In germline, CDR1 is LGHDT, CDR2 YNNKEL (reference sequence). CDR3 amino acids: CASSQNRHLGTDTQYF. CDR3 DNA sequence: TGTGCCAGCAGCCAAAATCGCCATCTTGGCACAGATACGCAGTATTTT.

V usage is TRBV4-1 and J usage is TRBJ2-4, with 10 positions matching TRBD1. V was clipped by 5 bases and J by 0 bases; unmatched bases: 16. This CDR3 is 20 amino acids long. The V gene's germline CDR1 is MGHRA and CDR2 YSYEKL. In nucleotides, the CDR3 is TGCGCCAGCAGCGACAGGGGGCTACCAAGAGAAATCTCAGCCAAAAACATTCAGTACTTC. Its translation is CASSDRGLPREISAKNIQYF.

The chain joins TRBV5-8 to TRBJ2-7; D uncertain. CDR1 is SGHTS, CDR2 YDEGEE, per germline. CDR3 length: 13 amino acids. The germline V and J ends were trimmed by 1 base and 3 bases, with 8 bases remaining between them. CDR3 in DNA: TGTGCCAGCAGCTTGATGGGGAACTACGAGCAGTACTTC. Its translation: CASSLMGNYEQYF.

This clonotype was seen more than once but under ten times. The genes are TRBV7-2 and TRBJ2-1; 15 nucleotides line up with TRBD2. The germline V gene has CDR1 SGHTA and CDR2 FQGNSA. CDR3 size: 17 residues. The V and J ends lost 4 bases and 7 bases, in that order; junction bases with no gene match: 8. Here the CDR3 reads CASSSPGLAGGFNEQFF. In DNA form, the CDR3 reads TGTGCCAGCAGCTCACCGGGACTAGCGGGGGGTTTTAATGAGCAGTTCTTC.

This clonotype was detected many times. The genes are TRBV3-1 and TRBJ1-2, with no clear D. The CDR3 is 14 amino acids. Germline lookup yields CDR1 LGHDT and CDR2 YNNKEL (reference sequence). Deletions cut 2 bases from V and 5 bases from J, with 12 bases between. This CDR3 reads CASSQRTAGYGYTF. The CDR3 bases are TGTGCCAGCAGCCAAAGGACGGCGGGGTATGGCTACACCTTC.

This clonotype was seen many times. This chain links TRBV6-6 with TRBJ2-3, with 7 bases fitting TRBD1. The length of the CDR3 is 15 residues. The V segment lost 1 base and the J segment 1 base; nucleotides outside the gene matches: 2. Looked up from germline, CDR1 is MNHNY and CDR2 is SVGAGI (reference sequence). CDR3 protein: CASSYFGQGTDTQYF. CDR3 in DNA: TGTGCCAGCAGTTACTTCGGACAGGGCACAGATACGCAGTATTTT.

This clonotype was seen only a few times. The genes are TRBV9 and TRBJ1-1; no clear D. Trimming left V 0 bases short and J 5 bases short, with 8 bases between. The CDR3 contains 13 residues. Germline V CDR1 and CDR2: SGDLS, YYNGEE. CDR3 DNA: TGTGCCAGCAGCGTAGAACCGGGGACTGAAGCTTTCTTT. This codes for CASSVEPGTEAFF.

Points on this clonotype: Given a much more abundant clone one base away, this may be a read error. The V call is TRBV7-2, the J call TRBJ1-1; a possible D gene is TRBD1 (5 bases). Germline values: CDR1 SGHTA, CDR2 FQGNSA. CDR3 size: 16 residues. The CDR3 DNA follows: TGTCCCAGCAGCTTTGTGGGGGAACGGGGCGGCACTGAAGCTTTCTTT. Translation gives CPSSFVGERGGTEAFF.

This clonotype was seen repeatedly, ten times or more. The V gene is TRBV28, the J gene TRBJ2-1; TRBD1 matches at 11 bases. Germline V gene sequence: CDR1 MDHEN, CDR2 SYDVKM. Germline trimming cut 6 bases from V and 7 bases from J; bases unmatched to any gene: 8. CDR3 length: 15 amino acids. The CDR3 coding sequence is TGTGCCAGCAGACCCGGGACAGGGGGTGCGAATGAGCAGTTCTTC. Protein sequence: CASRPGTGGANEQFF.

The gene calls are TRBV25-1 and TRBJ1-2; D gene uncertain. Deletions cut 0 bases from V and 4 bases from J, with 3 bases between. There are 12 residues in the CDR3. CDR1 is MGHDK and CDR2 is SYGVNS in the germline V gene. The CDR3 protein is CASSEYPYGYTF. In nucleotides, the CDR3 is TGTGCCAGCAGTGAATACCCCTATGGCTACACCTTC.